Below, 15 T cell receptor beta chains from the same sample are listed, as sequenced in a study of T-cell memory formation after mild COVID-19. TCRdb reprocessed the 5' RACE reads with MiXCR, giving one entry per CDR3 protein. This table holds fewer than 200,000 distinct CDR3 sequences, 20% to 25% found once. Sequenced input: PBMCs or a T cell subset sorted from them (not recorded which). The receptors come from an adult woman who had mild COVID-19 (a few samples of this study predate the infection). Cell type and time point are not known.

The chain joins TRBV11-2 to TRBJ2-1; 10 bases line up with TRBD2. V shed 4 bases and J 7 bases; nucleotides not matched to a gene: 4. This CDR3 spans 14 amino acids. Germline assignment: CDR1 SGHAT and CDR2 FQNNGV. The CDR3 loop is CASSSSGRGNEQFF. The CDR3 DNA follows: TGTGCCAGCAGCTCTAGCGGGAGAGGGAATGAGCAGTTCTTC.

This sequence joins TRBV10-2 and TRBJ2-1; D may correspond to TRBD1 or TRBD2 (5 bases each). CDR1 is WSHSY, CDR2 SAAADI, per germline. The CDR3 consists of 14 residues. Trimming took off 6 bases at V and 6 bases at J, with 15 bases between the two ends. CDR3 in amino acids: CASSRTGRPNEQFF. The CDR3 nucleotides are TGCGCCAGCAGCCGTACGGGGCGGCCCAATGAGCAGTTCTTC.

In its sample, this clonotype was seen a few times. This rearrangement joins TRBV12-3 or TRBV12-4 to TRBJ1-1; D might be TRBD1 (6 bases). V was clipped by 6 bases and J by 4 bases, with 15 bases between them. The CDR3 length is 14 residues. CDR3 protein: CASSPTDRSTEAFF. The CDR3 DNA sequence: TGTGCCAGCAGCCCAACTGACAGGAGCACTGAAGCTTTCTTT.

There are a few counts of this clonotype. The chain recombines TRBV5-1 with TRBJ2-2, with a possible D match to TRBD1 (6 bases). Trimming removed 2 bases from V and 6 bases from J, with 26 bases in between. The germline V gene encodes CDR1 SGHRS and CDR2 YFSETQ. The CDR3 runs 19 residues. The CDR3 spells CASSLRRTPVTGFSGELFF. Here the CDR3 DNA reads TGCGCCAGCAGCTTACGAAGAACTCCGGTGACAGGCTTTTCCGGGGAGCTGTTTTTT.

The chain joins TRBV7-6 to TRBJ2-5; D uncertain. Trimming cost V 2 bases and J 4 bases, with 8 bases left between them. Germline CDR1 and CDR2: SGHVS and FNYEAQ. The CDR3 spans 13 residues. The CDR3 DNA sequence: TGTGCCAGCAGCTTAATGGTCCCAGAGACCCAGTACTTC. Protein: CASSLMVPETQYF.

This clonotype was seen only a few times. This chain joins TRBV6-5 and TRBJ1-5; unclear D gene. Germline CDR1 is MNHEY and CDR2 is SVGAGI. V was trimmed by 0 bases and J by 0 bases, leaving 9 bases between them. The CDR3 totals 16 residues. CDR3 nucleotide sequence: TGTGCCAGCAGTTACTCGCAGACCCCTAGCAATCAGCCCCAGCATTTT. Translating it yields CASSYSQTPSNQPQHF.

The sample holds a few counts of this clonotype. This chain joins TRBV29-1 and TRBJ2-1; 11 nucleotides match TRBD1. The ends lost 6 bases at V and 5 bases at J; junction bases unmatched: 6. The CDR3 runs 14 residues. Per the germline V gene, CDR1 is SQVTM and CDR2 is ANQGSEA. The chain's CDR3 is CSVAGTGGDNEQFF. The CDR3 DNA is TGCAGCGTGGCCGGGACAGGGGGGGACAATGAGCAGTTCTTC.

This clonotype was recorded a few times. This chain joins TRBV7-3 and TRBJ1-2; D gene unclear. The V and J ends lost 5 bases and 6 bases respectively, with 10 bases between them. This CDR3 has 12 amino acids. In germline, CDR1 is SGHTA, CDR2 FQGTGA. This chain's CDR3 is CASSQPGDGYTF. The CDR3 bases are TGTGCCAGCAGCCAACCCGGGGATGGCTACACCTTC.

The rearrangement joins TRBV9 to TRBJ1-1; tentatively, D is TRBD1 (6 bases). The V end was cut by 4 bases, the J end by 4 bases, with 20 bases between. CDR1 and CDR2 from the germline V gene are SGDLS and YYNGEE. The length of the CDR3 is 16 residues. CDR3 DNA sequence: TGTGCCAGCAGCCCAGGATGGGGGGCCATGGCCACTGAAGCTTTCTTT. It specifies CASSPGWGAMATEAFF.

This clonotype was found a few times. V and J are TRBV19 and TRBJ2-1, with a weak D call TRBD1 (5 bases). Deletions cut 6 bases from V and 1 base from J, with 10 bases between. Germline values: CDR1 LNHDA, CDR2 SQIVND (reference sequence). The CDR3 extends over 14 amino acids. CDR3 bases: TGTGCCAGTAGCCCCAGGGTATCCTACAATGAGCAGTTCTTC. Translating it yields CASSPRVSYNEQFF.

The CDR3 protein is CASSFQQGLAGGTDTQYF. The CDR3 coding sequence is TGTGCCAGCAGTTTCCAACAGGGGTTAGCGGGAGGAACAGATACGCAGTATTTT. The chain has TRBV28 and TRBJ2-3; the match to TRBD2 covers 10 bases. The germline V gene encodes CDR1 MDHEN and CDR2 SYDVKM. J was trimmed by 3 bases and V by 3 bases; bases with no gene match: 12. The CDR3 has 18 residues.

There are a few counts of this clonotype. The chain employs TRBV27 and TRBJ2-3; D may be TRBD1 (5 bases). With 0 bases removed from V and 2 bases from J, the gap between germline ends came to 6 bases. The CDR3 has 14 amino acids. CDR1 and CDR2 from the germline V gene are MNHEY and SMNVEV (reference sequence). CDR3 bases: TGTGCCAGCAGTTTATCCGGACACACAGATACGCAGTATTTT. It yields the protein CASSLSGHTDTQYF.

This clonotype turned up a few times. This chain uses TRBV4-1 with TRBJ2-5; 8 bases are shared with TRBD2. The V gene's germline CDR1 is MGHRA and CDR2 YSYEKL. This CDR3 comprises 17 residues. V lost 10 bases and J lost 3; bases outside the gene matches: 19. For the CDR3, the DNA is TGCGCCACCAAGCCCTCTCCGGGGGGGTTTGGGGAAGAGACCCAGTACTTC. It is translated as CATKPSPGGFGEETQYF.

The chain combines TRBV12-3 or TRBV12-4 with TRBJ2-7, with 9 bases lining up with TRBD2. The CDR3 runs to 15 residues. V was pared by 6 bases and J by 2 bases, with 8 bases of the junction left unmatched. CDR3 loop: CASSPSGTSTYEQYF. CDR3 sequence (DNA): TGTGCCAGCAGCCCCTCCGGGACTAGCACCTACGAGCAGTACTTC.

J is TRBJ1-6 and V is TRBV30, with D possibly TRBD1 on 5 matching bases. Germline values: CDR1 GTSNPN, CDR2 SVGIG (reference sequence). CDR3 length equals 14 residues. With 1 base removed from V and 8 bases from J, the gap between germline ends came to 12 bases. The CDR3 loop reads CAWSDNGGYSPLHF. For the CDR3, the DNA is TGTGCCTGGAGTGACAACGGGGGGTATTCACCCCTCCACTTT.